This is a list of T cell receptor beta chains from one sample in a study of vaccination and CD4 T cells after COVID-19. TCRdb reprocessed the PCR reads via MiXCR and lists one record per CDR3 protein. The table lists about 14,000 distinct CDR3 sequences, 69% of them singletons. The sequencing used CD4+ T cells from blood, collected after SARS-CoV-2 vaccination. These receptors came from a human donor who had recovered from COVID-19. Both conserved end residues are part of each CDR3. D genes are given only for firm matches. The listing skips clone size in some rows; elsewhere it reads once, few, many or a size class.

D gene,clone size,J gene,V gene,CDR3 DNA,CDR3 protein
TRBD1,.,TRBJ1-5,TRBV20-1,TGCAGTGCTCAGGACAGGGGTTATCAGCCCCAGCATTTT,CSAQDRGYQPQHF
TRBD1,.,TRBJ1-2,TRBV2,TGTGCCAGCAGGGATGGGACAGGAGACAAAGGGGGCTACACCTTC,CASRDGTGDKGGYTF
.,.,TRBJ1-2,TRBV3-1,TGTGCCAGCAGCCAGGGGGGCTTGACGGGCTACACCTTC,CASSQGGLTGYTF
.,.,TRBJ2-5,TRBV4-1,TGCGCCAGCAGCCAAGTATCTCTAGGGGCCTCGTCGAAGGAGACCCAGTACTTC,CASSQVSLGASSKETQYF
.,few,TRBJ1-6,TRBV6-1,TGTGCCAGCAGTGCCTCGTCGGGGGCCTATAATTCACCCCTCCACTTT,CASSASSGAYNSPLHF
.,few,TRBJ1-2,TRBV6-1,TGTGCCAGCAGTGGCGACAGGGGCTACACCTTC,CASSGDRGYTF
.,.,TRBJ1-1,TRBV6-1,TGTGCCAGCAGTCCGGGACGTTCGGGTCTGGCTTTCTTT,CASSPGRSGLAFF
TRBD1,.,TRBJ2-7,TRBV27,TGTGCCAGCAGTCGGGACAGGGGAGGCTACGAGCAGTACTTC,CASSRDRGGYEQYF
.,.,TRBJ1-6,TRBV28,TGTGCCAGCAGGCTGGGACGGTATAATTCACCCCTCCACTTT,CASRLGRYNSPLHF
.,.,TRBJ2-1,TRBV2,TGTGCCAGCAGTGAAACAGCGGGTGAGCAGTTCTTC,CASSETAGEQFF
.,.,TRBJ1-4,TRBV2,TGTGCCAGCACTCCGGGACCGGGAAATGAAAAACTGTTTTTT,CASTPGPGNEKLFF
TRBD1,.,TRBJ2-6,TRBV20-1,TGCAGTGCAGGACAGGGCAGTGGCTCTGGGGCCAACGTCCTGACTTTC,CSAGQGSGSGANVLTF
.,few,TRBJ1-2,TRBV6-2/TRBV6-3,TGTGCCAGCAGTTACGAGGGACTTCTTCACTATGGCTACACCTTC,CASSYEGLLHYGYTF
TRBD1,.,TRBJ2-5,TRBV12-3/TRBV12-4,TGTGCCAGCAGACGGGACAGCCAAGAGACCCAGTACTTC,CASRRDSQETQYF
TRBD2,.,TRBJ2-5,TRBV2,TGTGCCAGCTCGTATCTAGGGACTAGCGGGAGCAAAGAGACCCAGTACTTC,CASSYLGTSGSKETQYF
.,once,TRBJ1-5,TRBV6-1,TGTGCCAGCAGGACCTCGGGGGGGGCCAAGGGCAATCAGCCCCAGCATTTT,CASRTSGGAKGNQPQHF
TRBD1,.,TRBJ1-1,TRBV28,TGTGCCAGCAGTCCATTCGTCGACAGGGGAGTTGAAGCTTTCTTT,CASSPFVDRGVEAFF
.,.,TRBJ1-1,TRBV7-2,TGTGCCAGCAGCTACCGAGGGGGAAACACTGAAGCTTTCTTT,CASSYRGGNTEAFF
TRBD2,.,TRBJ2-2,TRBV5-6,TGTGCCAGCAGCTTGACTAGCGGGATAGAGGAGCTGTTTTTT,CASSLTSGIEELFF
.,.,TRBJ2-3,TRBV19,TGTGCCAGTAGTATCTCCCCACAGTGGGGAGATACGCAGTATTTT,CASSISPQWGDTQYF
.,once,TRBJ2-1,TRBV14,TGTGCCAGCAGCCGGGACCAGGGCGAGCAGTTCTTC,CASSRDQGEQFF
.,.,TRBJ2-1,TRBV2,TGTGCCACAGGATTCTACAATGAGCAGTTCTTC,CATGFYNEQFF
.,.,TRBJ2-1,TRBV7-2,TGTGCCAGCAGCTCCCAGTGGCAGGGGTCGAATGAGCAGTTCTTC,CASSSQWQGSNEQFF
.,.,TRBJ2-7,TRBV5-1,TGCGCCAGCAGCTTGGAGGGGCGGCGCGCCTACGAGCAGTACTTC,CASSLEGRRAYEQYF
.,.,TRBJ2-7,TRBV6-1,TGTGCCAGCAGTCAGACCCAGGGGTACGAGCAGTACTTC,CASSQTQGYEQYF
.,.,TRBJ1-1,TRBV7-2,TGTGCCAGCAGCTTAGTAGATTGGGACACCGGGATGAACACTGAAGCTTTCTTT,CASSLVDWDTGMNTEAFF
.,few,TRBJ2-2,TRBV21-1,TGTGCCAGCAGCGCCATTCGACAGCGTAACGCGAACACCGGGGAGCTGTTTTTT,CASSAIRQRNANTGELFF
.,few,TRBJ2-3,TRBV2,TGTGCCAGCAGTGCGCAGGGACCAGATACGCAGTATTTT,CASSAQGPDTQYF
.,few,TRBJ1-1,TRBV7-6,TGTGCCAGCAGCTTAGGGGGTGGGTTCACTGAAGCTTTCTTT,CASSLGGGFTEAFF
.,.,TRBJ2-5,TRBV6-1,TGTGCCAGCAGACCCCTCGGGCAGGGACATCAAGAGACCCAGTACTTC,CASRPLGQGHQETQYF
.,.,TRBJ2-2,TRBV15,TGTGCCACCAGCAGAGGGGATCCCTTCTACACCGGGGAGCTGTTTTTT,CATSRGDPFYTGELFF
TRBD2,.,TRBJ2-7,TRBV20-1,TGCAGTGCTAGAGCCCGGGGGGGGACCGGGTACGAGCAGTACTTC,CSARARGGTGYEQYF
.,few,TRBJ1-2,TRBV23-1,TGCGCCACCTCTCCCCCAGGAGACTATGGCTACACCTTC,CATSPPGDYGYTF
.,.,TRBJ2-1,TRBV21-1,TGTGCCAGCAGCAAAGCGTCCGGGACTAGCGGGAGGATCTATGGGTATGAGCAGTTCTTC,CASSKASGTSGRIYGYEQFF
TRBD1,.,TRBJ2-5,TRBV2,TGTGCCAGCGCCCCCGGGACAGGGGAAGAGACCCAGTACTTC,CASAPGTGEETQYF
TRBD1,.,TRBJ1-2,TRBV7-9,TGTGCCAGCAGCTCAACACAGGGGGCCTATGGCTACACCTTC,CASSSTQGAYGYTF
.,.,TRBJ1-1,TRBV7-2,TGTGCCAGCAGCTCACCACATCGAAACACTGAAGCTTTCTTT,CASSSPHRNTEAFF
.,few,TRBJ2-3,TRBV20-1,TGCAGTGCCCGGTCCTACGACACAGATACGCAGTATTTT,CSARSYDTDTQYF
.,few,TRBJ2-2,TRBV15,TGTGCCACCAGCAGAGATCACTTCAGCTACACCGGGGAGCTGTTTTTT,CATSRDHFSYTGELFF
TRBD1,.,TRBJ1-5,TRBV12-3/TRBV12-4,TGTGCCAGCAGTGCTAGCAGAGGACAGGACAATCAGCCCCAGCATTTT,CASSASRGQDNQPQHF
.,.,TRBJ1-3,TRBV2,TGTGCCAGCAGTCCGACAGCCTCTGGAAACACCATATATTTT,CASSPTASGNTIYF
TRBD1,.,TRBJ2-5,TRBV9,TGTGCCAGCAGCGGAAAACAGGGGGCGACAGGGACCCAGTACTTC,CASSGKQGATGTQYF
.,.,TRBJ1-2,TRBV29-1,TGCAGCGTTACAACAGGGCCCTATGGCTACACCTTC,CSVTTGPYGYTF
.,.,TRBJ1-5,TRBV2,TGTGCCAGCAGTGGGACGTTTAGCAATCAGCCCCAGCATTTT,CASSGTFSNQPQHF
.,few,TRBJ1-4,TRBV6-5,TGTGCCAGCAGTTACAGGGGCGTAGGGGAAAAACTGTTTTTT,CASSYRGVGEKLFF
TRBD2,.,TRBJ2-7,TRBV20-1,TGCAGTGCTCTGACTAGCGGAGCCTACGAGCAGTACTTC,CSALTSGAYEQYF
TRBD1,once,TRBJ1-1,TRBV20-1,TGCAGTGCTAGAGATCCTTTCCAGGGGGACACTGAAGCTTTCTTT,CSARDPFQGDTEAFF
TRBD2,.,TRBJ2-5,TRBV20-1,TGCAGTGCTAGTAGGACTAGCAAAGAGACCCAGTACTTC,CSASRTSKETQYF
.,.,TRBJ1-5,TRBV19,TGTGCCAGTAGTATCGGGGGCGGGGATCAGCCCCAGCATTTT,CASSIGGGDQPQHF
.,.,TRBJ2-5,TRBV7-8,TGTGCCAGCAGCTTAGAAGGGGGGGCGCGATTGGAGACCCAGTACTTC,CASSLEGGARLETQYF
TRBD2,few,TRBJ2-3,TRBV15,TGTGCCACCAGTGGTGGACTAGCGGCGGGCACAGATACGCAGTATTTT,CATSGGLAAGTDTQYF
TRBD2,.,TRBJ2-7,TRBV12-3/TRBV12-4,TGTGCCAGCAGTTTGAGTCTAGCGGAATCCTACGAGCAGTACTTC,CASSLSLAESYEQYF